This note documents a single T cell receptor beta chain sequence. Other nucleotide sequences in the sample specify the same CDR3. This sample is part of a study of T cell changes during pregnancy in multiple sclerosis. The method was immunoSEQ multiplex PCR; TCRdb's version includes in-frame clones alone and lacks a portion of them. Altogether about 40,000 clones are present, about 91% being singletons, with the ten largest covering less than 0.8%. With 4 bases clipped from V and 3 bases from J, the junction kept 4 bases outside the gene matches. Germline loops: CDR1 SEHNR, CDR2 FQNEAQ (reference sequence). This CDR3 contains 15 residues.

The receptor's source is a female donor with multiple sclerosis, enrolled in a pregnancy study. The J gene is TRBJ2-1, the V gene TRBV7-9, with 9 bases fitting TRBD2. The sample in question was CD4+ T cells from peripheral blood mononuclear cells, obtained in the third trimester of pregnancy. The CDR3 DNA is TGTGCCAGCAGCTCGGGACTAGCTGGCTACAATGAGCAGTTCTTC. Translation: CASSSGLAGYNEQFF.